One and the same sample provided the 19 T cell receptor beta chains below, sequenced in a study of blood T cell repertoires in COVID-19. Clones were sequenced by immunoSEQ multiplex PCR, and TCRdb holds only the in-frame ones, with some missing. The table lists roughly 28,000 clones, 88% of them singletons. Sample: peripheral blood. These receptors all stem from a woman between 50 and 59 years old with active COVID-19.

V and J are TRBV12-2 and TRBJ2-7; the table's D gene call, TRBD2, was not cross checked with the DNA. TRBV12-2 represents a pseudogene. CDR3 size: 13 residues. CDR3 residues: CASRLVDAGEQYF. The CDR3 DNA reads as TGTGCAAGTCGCTTGGTCGACGCGGGGGAGCAGTACTTC.

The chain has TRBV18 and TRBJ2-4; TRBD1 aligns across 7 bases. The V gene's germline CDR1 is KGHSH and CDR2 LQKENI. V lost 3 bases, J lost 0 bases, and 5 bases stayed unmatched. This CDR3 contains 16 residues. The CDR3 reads CASSPGQTVAKNIQYF. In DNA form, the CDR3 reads TGTGCCAGCTCACCGGGACAGACAGTAGCCAAAAACATTCAGTACTTC.

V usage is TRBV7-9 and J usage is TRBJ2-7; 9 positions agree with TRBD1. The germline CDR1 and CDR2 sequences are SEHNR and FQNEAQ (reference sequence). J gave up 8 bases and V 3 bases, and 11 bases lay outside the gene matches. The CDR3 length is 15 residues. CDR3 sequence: CASSFQQGASTKQYF. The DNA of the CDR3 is TGTGCCAGCAGCTTCCAACAGGGGGCGTCTACGAAGCAGTACTTC.

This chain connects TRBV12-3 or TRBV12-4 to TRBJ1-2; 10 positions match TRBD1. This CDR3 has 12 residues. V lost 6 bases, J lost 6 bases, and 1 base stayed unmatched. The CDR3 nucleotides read TGTGCCAGCAGGACAGGGGGCCATGGCTACACCTTC. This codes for CASRTGGHGYTF.

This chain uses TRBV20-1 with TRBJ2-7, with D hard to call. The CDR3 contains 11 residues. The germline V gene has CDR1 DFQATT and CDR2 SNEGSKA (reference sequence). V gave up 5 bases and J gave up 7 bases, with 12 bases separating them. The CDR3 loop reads CSAEVIGEQYF. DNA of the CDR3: TGCAGTGCTGAGGTGATTGGAGAGCAGTACTTC.

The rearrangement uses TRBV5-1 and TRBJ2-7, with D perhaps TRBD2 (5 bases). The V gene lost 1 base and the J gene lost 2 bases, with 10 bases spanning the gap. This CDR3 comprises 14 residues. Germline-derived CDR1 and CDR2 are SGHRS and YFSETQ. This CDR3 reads CASSLRASPYEQYF. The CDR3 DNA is TGCGCCAGCAGCTTGCGAGCTAGCCCCTACGAGCAGTACTTC.

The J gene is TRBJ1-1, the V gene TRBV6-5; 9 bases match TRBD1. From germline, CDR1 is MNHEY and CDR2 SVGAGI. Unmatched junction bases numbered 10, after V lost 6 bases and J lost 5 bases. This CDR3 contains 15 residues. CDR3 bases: TGTGCCAGCAGAAGGACAGGGGTCGGCGGGACTGAAGCTTTCTTT. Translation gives CASRRTGVGGTEAFF.

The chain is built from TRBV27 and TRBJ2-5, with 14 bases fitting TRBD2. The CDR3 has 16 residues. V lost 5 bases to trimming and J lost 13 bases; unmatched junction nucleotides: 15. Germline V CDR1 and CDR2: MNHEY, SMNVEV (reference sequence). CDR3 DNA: TGTGCCAGCAGTCTAACCCCGGGACTAGCGGGGGAGCCTTCGTACTTC. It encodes CASSLTPGLAGEPSYF.

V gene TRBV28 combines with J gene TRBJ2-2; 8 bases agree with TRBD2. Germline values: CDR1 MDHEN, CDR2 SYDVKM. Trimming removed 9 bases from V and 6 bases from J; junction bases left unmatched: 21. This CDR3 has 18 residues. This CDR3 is CASTRGRTLAGMAGELFF. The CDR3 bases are TGTGCCAGTACCCGGGGCAGGACCTTAGCGGGAATGGCCGGGGAGCTGTTTTTT.

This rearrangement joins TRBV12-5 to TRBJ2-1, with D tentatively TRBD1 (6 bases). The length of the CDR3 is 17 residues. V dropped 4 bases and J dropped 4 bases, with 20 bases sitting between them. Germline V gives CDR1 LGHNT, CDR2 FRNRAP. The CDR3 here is CASGSGPAGVGYNEQFF. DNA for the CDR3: TGTGCTAGTGGTTCAGGACCCGCAGGGGTTGGGTACAATGAGCAGTTCTTC.

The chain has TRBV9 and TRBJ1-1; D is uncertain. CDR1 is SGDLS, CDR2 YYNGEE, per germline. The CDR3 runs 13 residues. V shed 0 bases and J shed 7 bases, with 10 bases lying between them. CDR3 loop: CASSVAPGNEAFF. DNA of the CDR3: TGTGCCAGCAGCGTAGCCCCGGGGAATGAAGCTTTCTTT. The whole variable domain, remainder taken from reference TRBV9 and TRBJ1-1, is DSGVTQTPKHLITATGQRVTLRCSPRSGDLSVYWYQQSLDQGLQFLIQYYNGEERAKGNILERFSAQQFPDLHSELNLSSLELGDSALYFCASSVAPGNEAFFGQGTRLTVV.

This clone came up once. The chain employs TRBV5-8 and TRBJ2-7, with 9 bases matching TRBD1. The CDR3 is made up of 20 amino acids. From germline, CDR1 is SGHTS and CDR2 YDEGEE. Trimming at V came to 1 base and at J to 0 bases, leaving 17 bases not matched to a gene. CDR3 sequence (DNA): TGTGCCAGCAGCTTGCACCTCGGGACAGGGACCGGGAACCCCTCCTACGAGCAGTACTTC. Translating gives CASSLHLGTGTGNPSYEQYF.

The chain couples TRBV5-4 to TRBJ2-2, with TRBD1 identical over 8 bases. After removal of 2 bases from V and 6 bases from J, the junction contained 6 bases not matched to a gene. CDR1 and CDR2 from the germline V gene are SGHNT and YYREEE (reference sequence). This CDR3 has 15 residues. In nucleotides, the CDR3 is TGTGCCAGCAGCTTCAGTCAGGGGGCGCCCGGGGAGCTGTTTTTT. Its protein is CASSFSQGAPGELFF.

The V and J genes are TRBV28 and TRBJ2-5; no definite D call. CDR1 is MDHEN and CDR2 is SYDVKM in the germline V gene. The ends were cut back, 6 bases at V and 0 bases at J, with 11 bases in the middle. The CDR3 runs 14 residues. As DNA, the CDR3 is TGTGCCAGCAGCCCCTTCTATTACCAAGAGACCCAGTACTTC. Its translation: CASSPFYYQETQYF.

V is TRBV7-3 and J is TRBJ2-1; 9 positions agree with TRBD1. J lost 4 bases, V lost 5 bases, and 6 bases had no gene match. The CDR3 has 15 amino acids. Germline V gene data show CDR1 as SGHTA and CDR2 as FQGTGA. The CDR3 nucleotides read TGTGCCAGCAGCCCCGGGACAGGGAATTACAATGAGCAGTTCTTC. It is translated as CASSPGTGNYNEQFF.

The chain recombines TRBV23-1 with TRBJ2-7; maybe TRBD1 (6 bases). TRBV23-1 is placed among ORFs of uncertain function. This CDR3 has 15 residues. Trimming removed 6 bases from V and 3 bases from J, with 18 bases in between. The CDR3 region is CASRPTTGADYEQYF. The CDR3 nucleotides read TGCGCCAGCAGACCAACGACAGGAGCGGACTACGAGCAGTACTTC.

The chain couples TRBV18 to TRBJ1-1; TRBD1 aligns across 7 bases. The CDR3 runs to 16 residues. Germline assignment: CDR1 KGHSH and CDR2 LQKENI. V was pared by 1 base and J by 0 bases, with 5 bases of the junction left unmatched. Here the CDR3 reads CASSPLTGRLNTEAFF. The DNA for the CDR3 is TGTGCCAGCTCACCACTGACAGGGCGGTTGAACACTGAAGCTTTCTTT. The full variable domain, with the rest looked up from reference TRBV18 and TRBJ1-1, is NAGVMQNPRHLVRRRGQEARLRCSPMKGHSHVYWYRQLPEEGLKFMVYLQKENIIDESGMPKERFSAEFPKEGPSILRIQQVVRGDSAAYFCASSPLTGRLNTEAFFGQGTRLTVV.

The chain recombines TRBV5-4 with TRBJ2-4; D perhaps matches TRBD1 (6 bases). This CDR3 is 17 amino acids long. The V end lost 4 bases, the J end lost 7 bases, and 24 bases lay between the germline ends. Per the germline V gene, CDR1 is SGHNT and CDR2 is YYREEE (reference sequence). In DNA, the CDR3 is TGTGCCAGCAGCGAAGGACAGCAGGGTTACGGTCGTAACATTCAGTACTTC. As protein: CASSEGQQGYGRNIQYF.

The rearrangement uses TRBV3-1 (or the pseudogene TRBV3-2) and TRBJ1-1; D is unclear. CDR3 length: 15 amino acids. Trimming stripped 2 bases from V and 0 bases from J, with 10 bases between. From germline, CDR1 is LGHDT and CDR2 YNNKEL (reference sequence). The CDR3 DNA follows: TGTGCCAGCAGCCAACGGCGGGCGCTGAACACTGAAGCTTTCTTT. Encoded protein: CASSQRRALNTEAFF.